The 27 T cell receptor beta chains reported below all come from one sample, sequenced in a study of pediatric ulcerative colitis. Using immunoSEQ multiplex PCR, the repertoire was profiled, and TCRdb retains in-frame clones only, with some absent. The table records 55,000 to 70,000 clones, 80% to 90% of them present only once. The sample consisted of blood. The receptors here all came from a boy younger than 18 who was a control in a study of pediatric ulcerative colitis.

The CDR3, as DNA: TGTGCCAGCAGCTTAGGTCGGGTGACTAATGAAAAACTGTTTTTT. Translated, it gives CASSLGRVTNEKLFF. The V and J genes are TRBV7-8 and TRBJ1-4; D call uncertain. The CDR3 is made up of 15 amino acids. Germline V gives CDR1 SGHVS, CDR2 FQNEAQ. Trimming pared 1 base from V and 2 bases from J, leaving 8 bases between.

CDR3 protein: CASSLRTETYNEQFF. CDR3 in DNA: TGTGCCAGCAGCTTACGGACGGAGACCTACAATGAGCAGTTCTTC. The chain links TRBV7-9 to TRBJ2-1; D ambiguous. Germline lookup yields CDR1 SEHNR and CDR2 FQNEAQ (reference sequence). Trimming shortened V by 2 bases and J by 2 bases, and 10 bases separated the two germline ends. This CDR3 has 15 residues.

The rearrangement uses TRBV19 and TRBJ2-7; possibly TRBD1 for D (6 bases). This CDR3 comprises 16 residues. Germline V CDR1 and CDR2: LNHDA, SQIVND (reference sequence). V lost 9 bases and J lost 3, with 24 bases in between. In nucleotides, the CDR3 is TGTGCCAGGACCATTTCGATCGACAGGTTTGGCTACGAGCAGTACTTC. It is translated as CARTISIDRFGYEQYF.

This rearrangement joins TRBV9 to TRBJ2-1, with 8 bases matching TRBD2. V shed 0 bases and J 6 bases; nucleotides not matched to a gene: 5. CDR3 size: 15 residues. Germline loops: CDR1 SGDLS, CDR2 YYNGEE. CDR3 amino acids: CASSVASGSFNEQFF. For the CDR3, the DNA is TGTGCCAGCAGCGTAGCAAGCGGGAGCTTCAATGAGCAGTTCTTC.

CDR3 sequence (DNA): TGTGCCAGCAGCGTAGATCAGGGAGGGTCGGAGACCCAGTACTTC. This sequence encodes CASSVDQGGSETQYF. V is TRBV9 and J is TRBJ2-5; 7 nucleotides agree with TRBD2. The CDR3 runs to 15 residues. Germline assignment: CDR1 SGDLS and CDR2 YYNGEE. Germline trimming cut 0 bases from V and 5 bases from J; bases unmatched to any gene: 7.

The chain joins TRBV19 to TRBJ2-7, with D maybe TRBD1 (7 bases). The CDR3 runs to 15 residues. V dropped 10 bases and J dropped 0 bases, with 19 bases sitting between them. Germline CDR1 and CDR2: LNHDA and SQIVND (reference sequence). CDR3 amino acids: CATQPGGQSSYEQYF. The CDR3 DNA is TGTGCCACCCAACCCGGGGGACAGAGCTCCTACGAGCAGTACTTC.

The chain employs TRBV4-3 and TRBJ2-2; perhaps TRBD1 as D (5 bases). Germline values: CDR1 LGHNA, CDR2 YSLEER. The CDR3 sequence is 16 residues long. V shed 5 bases and J shed 6 bases, with 19 bases lying between them. CDR3 in DNA: TGCGCCAGCAGCACTCGTGCAGGGCGCGTTTCCGGGGAGCTGTTTTTT. Its translation: CASSTRAGRVSGELFF.

This clone was counted a single time. The rearrangement links TRBV10-3 to TRBJ1-1; D ambiguous. CDR3 length: 12 residues. V was trimmed by 4 bases and J by 11 bases, leaving 14 bases between them. Germline-derived CDR1 and CDR2 are ENHRY and SYGVKD. For the CDR3, the DNA is TGTGCCATCAGTGGGACGACCTGGAGCGCTTTCTTT. Its translation is CAISGTTWSAFF.

CDR3 in DNA: TGTGCCAGCAGCTCCCGACGGGATAGCAATCAGCCCCAGCATTTT. Translated, it gives CASSSRRDSNQPQHF. The chain has TRBV11-2 and TRBJ1-5; D is unclear. CDR1 SGHAT and CDR2 FQNNGV come from the germline V gene. The V end was cut by 4 bases, the J end by 0 bases, with 10 bases between. The CDR3 is made up of 15 amino acids. Supplemented by reference TRBV11-2 and TRBJ1-5, the full variable domain reads EAGVAQSPRYKIIEKRQSVAFWCNPISGHATLYWYQQILGQGPKLLIQFQNNGVVDDSQLPKDRFSAERLKGVDSTLKIQPAKLEDSAVYLCASSSRRDSNQPQHFGDGTRLSIL.

The chain combines TRBV10-1 with TRBJ2-2; 7 positions match TRBD1. V was pared by 0 bases and J by 1 base, with 17 bases of the junction left unmatched. The germline V gene encodes CDR1 WNHNN and CDR2 SYGVQD (reference sequence). The CDR3 contains 21 residues. This chain's CDR3 is CASSESTLWSRQGGNTGELFF. In DNA, the CDR3 is TGCGCCAGCAGTGAGTCGACTTTATGGTCGCGACAGGGCGGGAACACCGGGGAGCTGTTTTTT.

The genes are TRBV6-6 and TRBJ1-3; no reliable D call. V was cut by 2 bases and J by 0 bases, with 5 bases left in between. This CDR3 region has 14 residues. Germline V gene data show CDR1 as MNHNY and CDR2 as SVGAGI (reference sequence). The CDR3 region is CASSYESSGNTIYF. CDR3 DNA sequence: TGTGCCAGCAGTTACGAGAGCTCTGGAAACACCATATATTTT.

The CDR3 loop reads CASSMSQGAANYGYTF. CDR3 sequence (DNA): TGTGCCAGTAGTATGTCCCAGGGGGCGGCTAACTATGGCTACACCTTC. This chain links TRBV19 with TRBJ1-2; 8 nucleotides match TRBD1. This CDR3 is 16 amino acids long. Germline lookup yields CDR1 LNHDA and CDR2 SQIVND (reference sequence). The V and J ends lost 3 bases and 0 bases, in that order; junction bases with no gene match: 6.

This chain links TRBV5-1 with TRBJ2-7; 10 bases fit TRBD1. This CDR3 spans 16 amino acids. Germline loops: CDR1 SGHRS, CDR2 YFSETQ. V lost 4 bases to trimming and J lost 3 bases; unmatched junction nucleotides: 10. The CDR3 sequence is CASSRAQDRGSYEQYF. CDR3 DNA sequence: TGCGCCAGCAGCCGAGCTCAGGACAGGGGGAGCTACGAGCAGTACTTC. Based on the CDR3 plus reference TRBV5-1 and TRBJ2-7, the full variable domain is KAGVTQTPRYLIKTRGQQVTLSCSPISGHRSVSWYQQTPGQGLQFLFEYFSETQRNKGNFPGRFSGRQFSNSRSEMNVSTLELGDSALYLCASSRAQDRGSYEQYFGPGTRLTVT.

This clone showed up just a few times. The chain combines TRBV5-1 with TRBJ1-1; D remains ambiguous. CDR1 and CDR2 from the germline V gene are SGHRS and YFSETQ. There are 14 residues in the CDR3. The ends were cut back, 1 base at V and 1 base at J, with 8 bases in the middle. CDR3: CASSLQASNTEAFF. In DNA, the CDR3 is TGCGCCAGCAGCTTGCAGGCCTCGAACACTGAAGCTTTCTTT.

CDR3 sequence: CASSFGVKNIQYF. DNA of the CDR3: TGTGCCAGCAGCTTCGGCGTCAAAAACATTCAGTACTTC. The V and J genes are TRBV7-2 and TRBJ2-4; D uncertain. The CDR3 totals 13 residues. Per the germline V gene, CDR1 is SGHTA and CDR2 is FQGNSA. V was shortened by 3 bases and J by 3 bases, with 6 bases between the two germline ends.

The V call is TRBV30, the J call TRBJ1-2, with 7 bases fitting TRBD1. The V segment lost 3 bases and the J segment 4 bases; nucleotides outside the gene matches: 11. Per germline, CDR1 GTSNPN and CDR2 SVGIG (reference sequence). This CDR3 region has 15 residues. The CDR3: CAWSETLDRVYGYTF. CDR3 DNA sequence: TGTGCCTGGAGCGAAACACTCGACAGGGTCTATGGCTACACCTTC.

This clone was seen once. This CDR3 is CASRQQGRQYF. In DNA, the CDR3 is TGTGCCAGCAGACAACAGGGTCGCCAGTACTTC. The chain carries TRBV5-8 and TRBJ2-7; D is perhaps TRBD1 (6 bases). Trimming removed 5 bases at V and 10 bases at J, with 13 bases between. This CDR3 has 11 amino acids. Germline assignment: CDR1 SGHTS and CDR2 YDEGEE.

The chain recombines TRBV25-1 with TRBJ1-3, with D uncertain. This CDR3 is 11 amino acids long. V was pared by 5 bases and J by 6 bases, with 5 bases between. Germline V gives CDR1 MGHDK, CDR2 SYGVNS. CDR3 loop: CASSRANTIYF. In nucleotides, the CDR3 is TGTGCCAGCAGTCGGGCAAACACCATATATTTT.

The chain has TRBV19 and TRBJ1-6, with unresolved D. Trimming left V 5 bases short and J 9 bases short, with 14 bases between. The CDR3 loop spans 14 amino acids. Germline values: CDR1 LNHDA, CDR2 SQIVND (reference sequence). The CDR3 is CASSRAEQSSPLHF. The CDR3 DNA reads as TGTGCCAGTAGTCGGGCAGAACAGAGTTCACCCCTCCACTTT.

Here the CDR3 reads CASSQDRAGAGSSYEQYF. The CDR3 DNA follows: TGCGCCAGCAGCCAAGATAGGGCGGGAGCGGGGAGCTCCTACGAGCAGTACTTC. V usage is TRBV4-1 and J usage is TRBJ2-7; TRBD2 aligns across 7 bases. The germline CDR1 and CDR2 sequences are MGHRA and YSYEKL. The CDR3 runs 18 residues. J gave up 0 bases and V 0 bases, and 11 bases lay outside the gene matches.

The V and J genes are TRBV27 and TRBJ2-7; TRBD1 matches at 8 bases. The CDR3 consists of 13 residues. The germline V gene has CDR1 MNHEY and CDR2 SMNVEV (reference sequence). J lost 6 bases, V lost 3 bases, and 4 bases had no gene match. The CDR3 loop is CASSLQGAGEQYF. The CDR3 coding sequence is TGTGCCAGCAGTTTGCAGGGGGCGGGCGAGCAGTACTTC.

V usage is TRBV4-2 and J usage is TRBJ1-4; D possibly corresponds to TRBD1 (5 bases). V shed 0 bases and J shed 3 bases, with 14 bases lying between them. The CDR3 contains 17 residues. From germline, CDR1 is LGHNA and CDR2 YNFKEQ. This CDR3 is CASSQDRWGEANEKLFF. As DNA, the CDR3 is TGTGCCAGCAGCCAAGACAGGTGGGGGGAAGCTAATGAAAAACTGTTTTTT.

The chain recombines TRBV6-6 with TRBJ1-2; no clear D. Germline lookup yields CDR1 MNHNY and CDR2 SVGAGI (reference sequence). The CDR3 length is 15 residues. V was pared by 4 bases and J by 7 bases, with 19 bases between. The CDR3, as DNA: TGTGCCAGCAGTTCCCTGGGTCTGGGTTCCGGTGGCTACACCTTC. Translating it yields CASSSLGLGSGGYTF.

This clone was seen only once. This chain connects TRBV19 to TRBJ2-1; 13 bases match TRBD2. The V gene's germline CDR1 is LNHDA and CDR2 SQIVND (reference sequence). This CDR3 region has 15 residues. After removal of 5 bases from V and 7 bases from J, the junction contained 5 bases not matched to a gene. The CDR3 sequence: CASSGLAGAGNEQFF. CDR3 DNA: TGTGCCAGTAGTGGACTAGCGGGAGCAGGTAATGAGCAGTTCTTC. The variable domain in full, completed from reference TRBV19 and TRBJ2-1, reads DGGITQSPKYLFRKEGQNVTLSCEQNLNHDAMYWYRQDPGQGLRLIYYSQIVNDFQKGDIAEGYSVSREKKESFPLTVTSAQKNPTAFYLCASSGLAGAGNEQFFGPGTRLTVL.

The J gene is TRBJ2-7, the V gene TRBV27, with 12 positions matching TRBD2. V was clipped by 0 bases and J by 2 bases; unmatched bases: 14. Germline V gene data show CDR1 as MNHEY and CDR2 as SMNVEV (reference sequence). This CDR3 region has 20 residues. As DNA, the CDR3 is TGTGCCAGCAGTTTATCCCTCAGGACTAGCGGGACCACTCTTCCCTACGAGCAGTACTTC. Protein: CASSLSLRTSGTTLPYEQYF.

The rearrangement links TRBV6-1 to TRBJ2-3; D is unclear. This CDR3 is built from 15 residues. Per the germline V gene, CDR1 is MNHNS and CDR2 is SASEGT. Trimming took off 5 bases at V and 2 bases at J, with 14 bases between the two ends. The CDR3 nucleotides are TGTGCCAGCAGTAGCTCGGCTGGGCACACAGATACGCAGTATTTT. As protein: CASSSSAGHTDTQYF.

This sequence joins TRBV10-3 and TRBJ1-5; 7 bases map to TRBD1. J was trimmed by 6 bases and V by 0 bases; bases with no gene match: 5. Germline-derived CDR1 and CDR2 are ENHRY and SYGVKD. CDR3 size: 15 residues. CDR3 in amino acids: CAISESRQGPQPQHF. DNA of the CDR3: TGTGCCATCAGTGAGTCTCGACAGGGCCCTCAGCCCCAGCATTTT.